The entry that follows covers one T cell receptor beta chain sequence. Its antigen is as yet unknown. The CDR3 is made up of 14 amino acids. The J segment lost 3 bases and the V segment lost 3 bases, leaving 4 bases of the junction unmatched. CDR1 and CDR2 (germline): LNHDA, SQIVND (reference sequence). cDNA libraries for TCR alpha and TCR beta, carrying sample barcodes and UMIs, came from 5'RACE with constant-segment primers. One entry per CDR3 protein results from TCRdb running MiXCR on the 5' RACE reads. The sample records roughly 220,000 distinct CDR3 sequences, over 9% being singletons. These data are taken from a study of T-cell memory formation after mild COVID-19. Overall study results and limits: Mainly in CM and EM were contracting CD4+ clones; CD8+ were in EMRA. The second-wave clones peaking on day 37 were not confirmed as SARS-CoV-2-specific.

Sample: PBMCs or a T cell subset sorted from them (not recorded which). The V and J genes are TRBV19 and TRBJ2-5, with 7 nucleotides matching TRBD1. The source of this sequence is a man aged 18-30 years who had mild COVID-19 (a few samples of this study predate the infection). Cell type and time point are not known. DNA for the CDR3: TGTGCCAGTAGTATCAGACAGGGCGAAGAGACCCAGTACTTC. This encodes CASSIRQGEETQYF.